The 9 T cell receptor beta chains below were found in one sample sequenced in a study of cytomegalovirus exposure and HLA in healthy donors. The PCR ran on 60 Vbeta and 13 Jbeta primers. Some clones are missing from TCRdb's copy, which holds only in-frame ones; the method was immunoSEQ multiplex PCR. The sample consists of 200,000 to 250,000 clones, 82% of them appearing once. Sample: PBMCs. The receptors stem from a woman aged 40 to 50 in good health and CMV-seronegative.

The V and J genes are TRBV18 and TRBJ2-1; D may be TRBD2 (5 bases). This CDR3 region has 16 residues. From germline, CDR1 is KGHSH and CDR2 LQKENI. V was trimmed by 1 base and J by 5 bases, leaving 15 bases between them. Here the CDR3 reads CASSPLDVASNNEQFF. CDR3 nucleotides: TGTGCCAGCTCACCACTAGACGTGGCTAGCAACAATGAGCAGTTCTTC.

The chain joins TRBV5-1 to TRBJ2-5; 13 bases map to TRBD2. J gave up 0 bases and V 0 bases, and 8 bases lay outside the gene matches. The CDR3 is made up of 19 amino acids. Germline-derived CDR1 and CDR2 are SGHRS and YFSETQ. The CDR3 is CASSLAGLAGVMYQETQYF. As DNA, the CDR3 is TGCGCCAGCAGCTTGGCTGGACTAGCGGGAGTAATGTACCAAGAGACCCAGTACTTC.

For this clone: A read error may produce the germline difference seen at one junction end. This chain links TRBV20-1 with TRBJ2-3; 11 nucleotides match TRBD2. CDR1 DFQATT and CDR2 SNEGSKA come from the germline V gene (reference sequence). The CDR3 is 11 amino acids. CDR3 sequence reads: CSPSGRDTQYF. CDR3 DNA: TGCAGTCCTAGCGGGAGGGATACGCAGTATTTT.

This chain joins TRBV28 and TRBJ2-1; TRBD1 might be the D (6 bases). The CDR3 runs to 16 residues. From germline, CDR1 is MDHEN and CDR2 SYDVKM. V shed 1 base and J shed 4 bases, with 14 bases lying between them. CDR3 coding DNA: TGTGCCAGCAGTTTATCCGTAGGGGGAGCGTACAATGAGCAGTTCTTC. Amino acid sequence: CASSLSVGGAYNEQFF.

The chain joins TRBV30 to TRBJ1-5; 7 bases are a match to TRBD1. Per the germline V gene, CDR1 is GTSNPN and CDR2 is SVGIG (reference sequence). The junction had 0 bases not matched to a gene; V was cut back by 1 base and J by 9 bases. The length of the CDR3 is 11 residues. Here the CDR3 DNA reads TGTGCCTGGAGTGCAGGGGGGCCCCAGCATTTT. As protein: CAWSAGGPQHF. Drawing the rest from reference TRBV30 and TRBJ1-5, the complete variable domain is SQTIHQWPATLVQPVGSPLSLECTVEGTSNPNLYWYRQAAGRGLQLLFYSVGIGQISSEVPQNLSASRPQDRQFILSSKKLLLSDSGFYLCAWSAGGPQHFGDGTRLSIL.

The chain recombines TRBV4-2 with TRBJ2-3, with 7 bases lining up with TRBD2. This CDR3 spans 16 amino acids. Germline V gene sequence: CDR1 LGHNA, CDR2 YNFKEQ. V was pared by 3 bases and J by 2 bases, with 8 bases of the junction left unmatched. The CDR3 bases are TGTGCCAGCAGCCAGGCAAACGGACTAGTCACAGATACGCAGTATTTT. It specifies CASSQANGLVTDTQYF.

A word on this clone: Other nucleotide sequences in the sample specify the same CDR3. The chain carries TRBV7-6 and TRBJ2-2; D gene ambiguous. In germline, CDR1 is SGHVS, CDR2 FNYEAQ. The CDR3 contains 13 residues. V dropped 4 bases and J dropped 0 bases, with 3 bases sitting between them. CDR3: CASSSPNTGELFF. CDR3 DNA sequence: TGTGCCAGCAGCTCTCCGAACACCGGGGAGCTGTTTTTT.

V gene TRBV27 combines with J gene TRBJ2-1; maybe TRBD1 (6 bases). The CDR3 runs to 13 residues. Between the trimmed V and J ends, which lost 2 bases and 9 bases, there was a span of 11 bases. CDR1 is MNHEY and CDR2 is SMNVEV in the germline V gene (reference sequence). The CDR3 here is CASSLGTLSEQFF. The CDR3 DNA reads TGTGCCAGCAGTTTAGGGACACTCAGTGAGCAGTTCTTC.

The chain combines TRBV18 with TRBJ1-1; D is ambiguous. The CDR3 runs 12 residues. Germline V gene lookup returns CDR1 KGHSH and CDR2 LQKENI. The ends were cut back, 3 bases at V and 2 bases at J, with 4 bases in the middle. This CDR3 reads CASSPFNTEAFF. The CDR3 nucleotides are TGTGCCAGCTCACCCTTCAACACTGAAGCTTTCTTT.